These 3 T cell receptor beta chains originate from one sample sequenced in a study of human T cells and chemical hapten exposure. Time point specified: patch test 3, about 24 weeks after DPC sensitization. Treatment of the sample: therapeutic diphenylcyclopropenone sensitization with weekly scalp DPC. MiXCR was run by TCRdb on the RACE reads, yielding one entry per CDR3 protein. The repertoire has more than 85,000 distinct CDR3 sequences, nearly 35% of them found once; the top ten carry roughly 2.6%. The sample here was whole blood, taken in connection with sensitization to the hapten diphenylcyclopropenone (DPC). The receptors originated from a man aged 35-49 years with alopecia areata. Some clones in this sample may be carry-over from other donors' samples.

This chain uses TRBV11-2 with TRBJ1-5; weak D call: TRBD1 (6 bases). CDR3 length: 15 amino acids. The V end was cut by 5 bases, the J end by 4 bases, with 15 bases between. Germline V lookup: CDR1 SGHAT, CDR2 FQNNGV. The DNA for the CDR3 is TGTGCCAGCAGCCCCCGGCCAGGGGAGAATCAGCCCCAGCATTTT. Its translation is CASSPRPGENQPQHF.

A few counts support this clonotype. The chain carries TRBV12-3 or TRBV12-4 and TRBJ2-3; 9 positions match TRBD1. CDR3 length: 15 amino acids. The V and J ends lost 6 bases and 0 bases, in that order; junction bases with no gene match: 4. CDR3: CASRGQGGSTDTQYF. The CDR3 coding sequence is TGTGCCAGCAGGGGACAGGGAGGAAGCACAGATACGCAGTATTTT.

This clonotype was found a few times. The chain recombines TRBV5-1 with TRBJ2-1; 8 positions agree with TRBD2. J was trimmed by 6 bases and V by 3 bases; bases with no gene match: 8. Germline V lookup: CDR1 SGHRS, CDR2 YFSETQ. The CDR3 extends over 15 amino acids. In DNA, the CDR3 is TGCGCCAGCAGCTCCACTAGCGGAGGGAGCAATGAGCAGTTCTTC. This gives the protein CASSSTSGGSNEQFF.